Listed below are T cell receptor beta chains from one sample, sequenced in a study of blood T cell repertoires in COVID-19. Method: immunoSEQ multiplex PCR; TCRdb's copy keeps in-frame clones and lacks some. The table records approximately 56,000 clones, roughly 89% of them present only once. Sequenced material: peripheral blood. The receptors derive from a man older than 75 with active or convalescent COVID-19. Both conserved end residues are part of each CDR3. D genes are given only for firm matches. Where a row states a size, it is once, few, many or the class of an expanded clone; other rows omit it.

V gene: TRBV5-1
D gene: -
J gene: TRBJ1-6
clone size: -
CDR3 protein: CASSSWLNSPLHF
CDR3 DNA: TGCGCCAGCAGCTCTTGGCTGAATTCACCCCTCCACTTT

V gene: TRBV2
D gene: TRBD2
J gene: TRBJ2-5
clone size: -
CDR3 protein: CASRGQLADLKTQYF
CDR3 DNA: TGTGCCAGCAGAGGCCAACTAGCGGACCTAAAGACCCAGTACTTC

V gene: TRBV2
D gene: -
J gene: TRBJ1-6
clone size: -
CDR3 protein: CADGRGDNSPLHF
CDR3 DNA: TGTGCCGATGGGAGGGGAGATAATTCACCCCTCCACTTT

V gene: TRBV10-3
D gene: -
J gene: TRBJ1-2
clone size: -
CDR3 protein: CAIGTSGDGYTF
CDR3 DNA: TGTGCCATCGGCACGTCAGGGGATGGCTACACCTTC

V gene: TRBV29-1
D gene: -
J gene: TRBJ1-1
clone size: -
CDR3 protein: CSVAQGGGNTEAFF
CDR3 DNA: TGCAGCGTTGCTCAGGGAGGGGGGAACACTGAAGCTTTCTTT

V gene: TRBV5-1
D gene: -
J gene: TRBJ2-5
clone size: -
CDR3 protein: CASSLVQVQETQYF
CDR3 DNA: TGCGCCAGCAGCTTGGTACAGGTACAAGAGACCCAGTACTTC

V gene: TRBV7-2
D gene: TRBD2
J gene: TRBJ2-3
clone size: -
CDR3 protein: CASSLMGLVGDTQYF
CDR3 DNA: TGTGCCAGCAGCTTAATGGGACTAGTCGGAGATACGCAGTATTTT

V gene: TRBV3-1/TRBV3-2
D gene: -
J gene: TRBJ1-1
clone size: once
CDR3 protein: CASSLTSTRAFF
CDR3 DNA: TGTGCCAGCAGTCTAACTTCCACGAGAGCTTTCTTT

V gene: TRBV10-3
D gene: -
J gene: TRBJ2-1
clone size: -
CDR3 protein: CAISVPRTSSYNEQFF
CDR3 DNA: TGTGCCATCAGTGTCCCGAGGACTTCGTCCTACAATGAGCAGTTCTTC

V gene: TRBV11-3
D gene: -
J gene: TRBJ2-2
clone size: -
CDR3 protein: CASSFPRGAGGTGELFF
CDR3 DNA: TGTGCCAGCAGCTTCCCCAGGGGGGCCGGGGGCACCGGGGAGCTGTTTTTT

V gene: TRBV27
D gene: TRBD1
J gene: TRBJ2-3
clone size: -
CDR3 protein: CASSQQGALGTDTQYF
CDR3 DNA: TGTGCCAGCAGTCAACAGGGGGCGCTAGGGACAGATACGCAGTATTTT

V gene: TRBV29-1
D gene: TRBD1
J gene: TRBJ1-1
clone size: -
CDR3 protein: CSVIRTGGYTEAFF
CDR3 DNA: TGCAGCGTGATTAGGACAGGGGGATACACTGAAGCTTTCTTT

V gene: TRBV5-5
D gene: -
J gene: TRBJ1-1
clone size: -
CDR3 protein: CASSQQGRYTEAFF
CDR3 DNA: TGTGCCAGCAGCCAACAGGGACGGTACACTGAAGCTTTCTTT

V gene: TRBV7-2
D gene: -
J gene: TRBJ2-5
clone size: -
CDR3 protein: CASSLGTPQETQYF
CDR3 DNA: TGTGCCAGCAGCTTAGGGACACCCCAAGAGACCCAGTACTTC

V gene: TRBV4-2
D gene: -
J gene: TRBJ2-1
clone size: -
CDR3 protein: CASSQFKGPEGVYNEQFF
CDR3 DNA: TGTGCCAGCAGCCAATTCAAGGGGCCCGAGGGGGTCTACAATGAGCAGTTCTTC

V gene: TRBV7-2
D gene: -
J gene: TRBJ2-7
clone size: -
CDR3 protein: CASSLKDGSTYEQYF
CDR3 DNA: TGTGCCAGCAGCTTAAAGGACGGGAGCACCTACGAGCAGTACTTC

V gene: TRBV11-2
D gene: TRBD1
J gene: TRBJ1-2
clone size: -
CDR3 protein: CASSLDPRGLSRGYTF
CDR3 DNA: TGTGCCAGCAGCTTAGACCCCAGGGGGCTGAGCCGTGGCTACACCTTC

V gene: TRBV7-2
D gene: -
J gene: TRBJ1-1
clone size: -
CDR3 protein: CASSLALRGLGTEAFF
CDR3 DNA: TGTGCCAGCAGCTTAGCTCTCCGGGGGTTGGGCACTGAAGCTTTCTTT

V gene: TRBV12-3/TRBV12-4
D gene: -
J gene: TRBJ2-5
clone size: once
CDR3 protein: CASSPRQGETQYF
CDR3 DNA: TGTGCCAGCAGCCCAAGGCAGGGAGAGACCCAGTACTTC

V gene: TRBV5-1
D gene: TRBD2
J gene: TRBJ2-1
clone size: -
CDR3 protein: CASTTGTSGYNEQFF
CDR3 DNA: TGCGCCAGCACAACCGGGACTAGCGGTTACAATGAGCAGTTCTTC

V gene: TRBV25-1
D gene: -
J gene: TRBJ1-5
clone size: -
CDR3 protein: CASTNRTPQHF
CDR3 DNA: TGTGCCAGTACTAACAGGACGCCCCAGCATTTT

V gene: TRBV5-4
D gene: -
J gene: TRBJ2-1
clone size: once
CDR3 protein: CASSAAGSRSYNEQFF
CDR3 DNA: TGTGCCAGCAGCGCCGCGGGGTCAAGGTCCTACAATGAGCAGTTCTTC

V gene: TRBV11-3
D gene: TRBD2
J gene: TRBJ2-5
clone size: -
CDR3 protein: CASSLGLAGGRETQYF
CDR3 DNA: TGTGCCAGCAGCTTGGGACTAGCGGGGGGAAGAGAGACCCAGTACTTC

V gene: TRBV7-2
D gene: TRBD2
J gene: TRBJ2-3
clone size: -
CDR3 protein: CASSLSAAGGPTDTQYF
CDR3 DNA: TGTGCCAGCAGCTTATCCGCAGCGGGGGGCCCCACAGATACGCAGTATTTT

V gene: TRBV6-4
D gene: -
J gene: TRBJ2-7
clone size: once
CDR3 protein: CASTPRGDEQYF
CDR3 DNA: TGTGCCAGCACCCCAAGGGGCGACGAGCAGTACTTC

V gene: TRBV6-5
D gene: TRBD1
J gene: TRBJ2-4
clone size: -
CDR3 protein: CASSSQGALDIQYF
CDR3 DNA: TGTGCCAGCAGTTCTCAGGGGGCGTTAGACATTCAGTACTTC